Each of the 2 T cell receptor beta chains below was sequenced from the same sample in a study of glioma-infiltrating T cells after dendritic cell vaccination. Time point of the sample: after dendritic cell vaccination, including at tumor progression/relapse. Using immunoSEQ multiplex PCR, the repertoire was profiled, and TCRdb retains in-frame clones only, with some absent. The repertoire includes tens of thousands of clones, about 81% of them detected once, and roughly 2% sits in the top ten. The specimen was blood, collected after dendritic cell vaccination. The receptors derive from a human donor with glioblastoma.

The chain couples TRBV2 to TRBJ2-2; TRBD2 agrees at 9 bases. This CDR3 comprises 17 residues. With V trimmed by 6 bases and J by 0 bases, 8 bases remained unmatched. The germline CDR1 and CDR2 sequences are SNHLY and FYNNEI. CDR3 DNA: TGTGCCAGCAGCCAAAAGCGGGGGGTATCGAACACCGGGGAGCTGTTTTTT. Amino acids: CASSQKRGVSNTGELFF.

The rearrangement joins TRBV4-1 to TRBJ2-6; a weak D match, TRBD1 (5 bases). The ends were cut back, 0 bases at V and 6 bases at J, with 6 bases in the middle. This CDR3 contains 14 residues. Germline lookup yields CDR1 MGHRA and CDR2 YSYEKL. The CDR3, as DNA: TGCGCCAGCAGCCAAGAGGACACGGCCAACGTCCTGACTTTC. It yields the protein CASSQEDTANVLTF.